This TCR beta chain was recorded in a study of shared clonotypes between healthy human individuals. V lost 1 base and J 4 bases, leaving 17 bases between the germline ends. The CDR3 consists of 17 residues. Germline CDR1 is SEHNR and CDR2 is FQNEAQ (reference sequence). Loaded into unsorted PBMC replicate PCRs was approximately 270 ng DNA, roughly 31,000 T cell genomes. Measured with immunoSEQ multiplex PCR; TCRdb has only the in-frame clones, and not every one. The sample shows 450,000 to 500,000 clones, 70% to 85% of them seen only once. The clonotype was recovered from a woman aged 40 to 50 in good health. Some clones in this sample may be carry-over from other donors' samples. Sequencing input: PBMCs. The chain employs TRBV7-9 and TRBJ1-3, with D uncertain. The CDR3, as DNA: TGTGCCAGCAGCTTAGTAGGGCCCGAGTTCTCAGGAAACACCATATATTTT. Its translation is CASSLVGPEFSGNTIYF.